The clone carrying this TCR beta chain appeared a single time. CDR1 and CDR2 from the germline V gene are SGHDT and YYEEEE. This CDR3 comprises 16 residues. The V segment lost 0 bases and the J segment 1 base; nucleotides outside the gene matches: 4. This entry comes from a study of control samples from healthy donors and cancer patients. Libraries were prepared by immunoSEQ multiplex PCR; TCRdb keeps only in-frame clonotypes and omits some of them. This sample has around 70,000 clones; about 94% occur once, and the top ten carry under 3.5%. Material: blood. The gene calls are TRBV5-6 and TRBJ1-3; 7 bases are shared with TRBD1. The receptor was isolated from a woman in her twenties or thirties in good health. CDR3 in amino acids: CASSLAAGGSGNTIYF. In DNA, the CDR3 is TGTGCCAGCAGCTTGGCGGCAGGGGGATCTGGAAACACCATATATTTT.